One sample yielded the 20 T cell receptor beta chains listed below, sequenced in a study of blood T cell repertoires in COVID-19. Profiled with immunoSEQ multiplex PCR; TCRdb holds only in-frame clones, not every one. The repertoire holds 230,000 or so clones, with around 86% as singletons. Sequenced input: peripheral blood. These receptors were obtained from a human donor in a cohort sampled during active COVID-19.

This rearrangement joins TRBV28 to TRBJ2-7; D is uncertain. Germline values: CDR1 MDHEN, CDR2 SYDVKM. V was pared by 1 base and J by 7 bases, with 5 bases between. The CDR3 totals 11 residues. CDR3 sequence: CASSLSREQYF. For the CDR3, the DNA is TGTGCCAGCAGTTTATCCAGGGAGCAGTACTTC. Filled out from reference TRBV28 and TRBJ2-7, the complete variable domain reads DVKVTQSSRYLVKRTGEKVFLECVQDMDHENMFWYRQDPGLGLRLIYFSYDVKMKEKGDIPEGYSVSREKKERFSLILESASTNQTSMYLCASSLSREQYFGPGTRLTVT.

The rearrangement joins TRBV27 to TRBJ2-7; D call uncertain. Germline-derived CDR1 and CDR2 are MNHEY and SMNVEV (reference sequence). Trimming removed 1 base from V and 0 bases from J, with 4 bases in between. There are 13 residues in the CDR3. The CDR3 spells CASSLYSSYEQYF. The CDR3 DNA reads TGTGCCAGCAGTTTATACAGCTCCTACGAGCAGTACTTC.

The CDR3 loop is CASSIVNPQPQHF. In DNA, the CDR3 is TGTGCCAGTAGTATAGTAAATCCTCAGCCCCAGCATTTT. V is TRBV19 and J is TRBJ1-5, with D hard to call. Germline V gene data show CDR1 as LNHDA and CDR2 as SQIVND (reference sequence). V lost 1 base to trimming and J lost 6 bases, with 7 bases between them. This CDR3 comprises 13 residues.

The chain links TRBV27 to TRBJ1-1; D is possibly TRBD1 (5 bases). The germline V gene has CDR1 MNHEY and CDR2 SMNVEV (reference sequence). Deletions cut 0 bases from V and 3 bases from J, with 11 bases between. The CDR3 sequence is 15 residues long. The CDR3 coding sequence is TGTGCCAGCAGTTTATCAGACCGGGGGGACACTGAAGCTTTCTTT. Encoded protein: CASSLSDRGDTEAFF.

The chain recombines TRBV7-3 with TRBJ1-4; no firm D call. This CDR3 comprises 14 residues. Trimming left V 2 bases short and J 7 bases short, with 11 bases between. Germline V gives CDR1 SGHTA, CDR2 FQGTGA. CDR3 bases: TGTGCCAGCAGCTTAGACGGTTCGGGTGAAAAACTGTTTTTT. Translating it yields CASSLDGSGEKLFF.

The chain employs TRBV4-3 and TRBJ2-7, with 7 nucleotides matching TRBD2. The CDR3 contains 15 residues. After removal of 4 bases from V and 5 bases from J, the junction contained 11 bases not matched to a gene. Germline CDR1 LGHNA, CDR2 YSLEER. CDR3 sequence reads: CASSLNSGSLHEQYF. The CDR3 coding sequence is TGCGCCAGCAGCCTAAATAGCGGGTCCCTCCACGAGCAGTACTTC.

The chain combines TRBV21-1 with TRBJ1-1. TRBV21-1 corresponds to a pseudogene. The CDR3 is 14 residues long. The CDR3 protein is CASSNKEANTEAFF. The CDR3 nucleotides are TGTGCCAGCAGCAACAAAGAGGCGAACACTGAAGCTTTCTTT.

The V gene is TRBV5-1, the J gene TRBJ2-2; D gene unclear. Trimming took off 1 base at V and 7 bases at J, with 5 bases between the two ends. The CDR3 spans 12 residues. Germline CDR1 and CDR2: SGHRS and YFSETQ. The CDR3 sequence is CASSLSIGELFF. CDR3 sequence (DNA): TGCGCCAGCAGCTTGAGCATCGGGGAGCTGTTTTTT.

This chain's CDR3 is CASSQPRLANYGYTF. CDR3 bases: TGCGCCAGCAGCCAACCTAGGTTAGCTAACTATGGCTACACCTTC. The rearrangement joins TRBV4-1 to TRBJ1-2; D call uncertain. This CDR3 region has 15 residues. Trimming removed 2 bases at V and 0 bases at J, with 10 bases between. Germline CDR1 and CDR2: MGHRA and YSYEKL.

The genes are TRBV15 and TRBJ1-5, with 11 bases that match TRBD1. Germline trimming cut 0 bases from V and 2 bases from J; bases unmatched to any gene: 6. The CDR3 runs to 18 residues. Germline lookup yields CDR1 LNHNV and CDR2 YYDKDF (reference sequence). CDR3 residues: CATSRDRTGGAGNQPQHF. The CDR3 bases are TGTGCCACCAGCAGAGATCGGACAGGGGGCGCGGGCAATCAGCCCCAGCATTTT. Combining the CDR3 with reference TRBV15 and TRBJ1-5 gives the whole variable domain DAMVIQNPRYQVTQFGKPVTLSCSQTLNHNVMYWYQQKSSQAPKLLFHYYDKDFNNEADTPDNFQSRRPNTSFCFLDIRSPGLGDTAMYLCATSRDRTGGAGNQPQHFGDGTRLSIL.

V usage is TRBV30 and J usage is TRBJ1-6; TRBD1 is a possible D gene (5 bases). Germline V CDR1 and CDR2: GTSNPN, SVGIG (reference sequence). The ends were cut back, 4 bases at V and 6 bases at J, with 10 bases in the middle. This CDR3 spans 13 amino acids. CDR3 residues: CAWTRAVNSPLHF. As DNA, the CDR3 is TGTGCCTGGACCAGGGCAGTTAATTCACCCCTCCACTTT.

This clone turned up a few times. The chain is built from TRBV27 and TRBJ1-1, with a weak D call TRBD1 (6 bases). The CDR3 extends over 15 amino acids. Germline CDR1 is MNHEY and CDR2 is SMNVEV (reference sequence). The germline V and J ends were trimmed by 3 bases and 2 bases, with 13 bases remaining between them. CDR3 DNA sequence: TGTGCCAGCAGTTTCTTGACAGGAGTCAACACTGAAGCTTTCTTT. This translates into CASSFLTGVNTEAFF.

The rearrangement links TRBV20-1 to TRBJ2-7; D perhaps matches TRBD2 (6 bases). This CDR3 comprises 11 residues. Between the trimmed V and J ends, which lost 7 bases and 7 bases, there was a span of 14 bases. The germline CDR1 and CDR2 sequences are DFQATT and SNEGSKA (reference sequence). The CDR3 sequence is CSVGPRGEQYF. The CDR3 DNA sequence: TGCAGTGTCGGCCCTCGGGGGGAGCAGTACTTC.

CDR3: CASSEARGFLAGQLYEQYF. In nucleotides, the CDR3 is TGTGCCAGCAGTGAAGCCAGGGGATTCCTAGCCGGGCAGCTCTACGAGCAGTACTTC. This chain joins TRBV6-1 and TRBJ2-7, with D possibly being TRBD1 (6 bases). The V end was cut by 0 bases, the J end by 3 bases, with 24 bases between. This CDR3 has 19 amino acids. CDR1 is MNHNS, CDR2 SASEGT, per germline.

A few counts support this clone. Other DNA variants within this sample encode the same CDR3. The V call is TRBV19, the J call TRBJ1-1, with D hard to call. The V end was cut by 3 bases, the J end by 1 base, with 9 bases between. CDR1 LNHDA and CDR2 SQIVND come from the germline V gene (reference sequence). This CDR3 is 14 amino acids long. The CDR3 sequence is CASSILAGNTEAFF. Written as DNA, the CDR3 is TGTGCCAGTAGTATCCTTGCCGGGAACACTGAAGCTTTCTTT.

CDR3 coding DNA: TGTGCCAGCAGCAATGACAGGGGGTTCAGCTACACCTTC. It codes for CASSNDRGFSYTF. This chain uses TRBV7-9 with TRBJ1-2; 9 bases are a match to TRBD1. With V trimmed by 5 bases and J by 9 bases, 7 bases remained unmatched. The CDR3 length is 13 residues. Per germline, CDR1 SEHNR and CDR2 FQNEAQ (reference sequence).

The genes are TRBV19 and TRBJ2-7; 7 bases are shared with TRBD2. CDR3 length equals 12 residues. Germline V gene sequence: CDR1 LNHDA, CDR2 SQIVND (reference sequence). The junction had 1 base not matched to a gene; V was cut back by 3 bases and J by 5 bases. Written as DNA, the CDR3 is TGTGCCAGTAGTATTCGGGAGGACGAGCAGTACTTC. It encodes CASSIREDEQYF.

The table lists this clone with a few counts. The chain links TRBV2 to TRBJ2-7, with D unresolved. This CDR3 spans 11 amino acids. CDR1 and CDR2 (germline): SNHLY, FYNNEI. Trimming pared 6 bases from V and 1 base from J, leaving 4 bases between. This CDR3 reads CASRRSYEQYF. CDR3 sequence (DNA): TGTGCCAGCAGGAGGTCCTACGAGCAGTACTTC.

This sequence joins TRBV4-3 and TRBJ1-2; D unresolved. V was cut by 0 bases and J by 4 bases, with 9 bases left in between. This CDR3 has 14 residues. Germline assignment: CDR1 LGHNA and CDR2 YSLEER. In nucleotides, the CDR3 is TGCGCCAGCAGCCAAGAGTCCGTCGGCTATGGCTACACCTTC. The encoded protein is CASSQESVGYGYTF.

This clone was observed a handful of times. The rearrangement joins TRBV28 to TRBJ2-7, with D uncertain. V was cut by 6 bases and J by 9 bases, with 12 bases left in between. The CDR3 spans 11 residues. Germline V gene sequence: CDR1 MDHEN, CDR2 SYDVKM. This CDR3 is CASSYLARQYF. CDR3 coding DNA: TGTGCCAGCAGCTACCTTGCTAGGCAGTACTTC.